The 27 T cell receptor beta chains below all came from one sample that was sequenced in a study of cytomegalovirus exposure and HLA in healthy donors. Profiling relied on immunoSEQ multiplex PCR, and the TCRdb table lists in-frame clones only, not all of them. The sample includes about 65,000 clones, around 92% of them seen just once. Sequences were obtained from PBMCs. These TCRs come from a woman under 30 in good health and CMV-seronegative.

The CDR3 region is CASSLALGQGAYEQYF. The CDR3, as DNA: TGTGCCAGCAGCTTAGCGCTTGGACAGGGGGCCTACGAGCAGTACTTC. This rearrangement joins TRBV7-9 to TRBJ2-7; 10 bases map to TRBD1. Germline trimming cut 0 bases from V and 2 bases from J; bases unmatched to any gene: 4. The germline gives CDR1 SEHNR, CDR2 FQNEAQ (reference sequence). The length of the CDR3 is 16 residues. Combining the CDR3 with reference TRBV7-9 and TRBJ2-7 gives the whole variable domain DTGVSQNPRHKITKRGQNVTFRCDPISEHNRLYWYRQTLGQGPEFLTYFQNEAQLEKSRLLSDRFSAERPKGSFSTLEIQRTEQGDSAMYLCASSLALGQGAYEQYFGPGTRLTVT.

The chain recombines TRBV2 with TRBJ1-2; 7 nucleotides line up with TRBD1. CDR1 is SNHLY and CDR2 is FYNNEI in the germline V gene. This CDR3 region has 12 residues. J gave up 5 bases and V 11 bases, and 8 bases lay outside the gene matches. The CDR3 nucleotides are TGTGCCGCCGACAGGGCGGGGTATGGCTACACCTTC. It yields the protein CAADRAGYGYTF.

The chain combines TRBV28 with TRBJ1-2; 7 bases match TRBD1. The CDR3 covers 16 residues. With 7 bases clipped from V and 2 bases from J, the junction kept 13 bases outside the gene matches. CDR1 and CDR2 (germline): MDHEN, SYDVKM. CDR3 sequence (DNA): TGTGCCAGCAAACCCTCACCGGGACAGCGGAACTATGGCTACACCTTC. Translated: CASKPSPGQRNYGYTF.

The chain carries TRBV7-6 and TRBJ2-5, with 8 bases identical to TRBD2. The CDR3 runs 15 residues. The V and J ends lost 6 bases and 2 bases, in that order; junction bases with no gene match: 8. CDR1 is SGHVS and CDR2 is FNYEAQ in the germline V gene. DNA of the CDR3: TGTGCCAGCAGTCCCGTCGGGGGGGGACAAGAGACCCAGTACTTC. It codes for CASSPVGGGQETQYF.

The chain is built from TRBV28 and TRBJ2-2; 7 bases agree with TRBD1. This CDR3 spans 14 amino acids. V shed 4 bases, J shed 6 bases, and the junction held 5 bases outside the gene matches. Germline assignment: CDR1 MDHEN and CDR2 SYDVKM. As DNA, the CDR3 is TGTGCCAGCAGTTCCACAGGGGAATCCGGGGAGCTGTTTTTT. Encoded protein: CASSSTGESGELFF.

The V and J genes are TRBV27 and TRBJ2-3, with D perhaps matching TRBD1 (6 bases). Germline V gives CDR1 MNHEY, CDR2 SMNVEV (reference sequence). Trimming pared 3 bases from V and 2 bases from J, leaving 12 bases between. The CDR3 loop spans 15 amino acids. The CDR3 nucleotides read TGTGCCAGCAGTTTTCTTGACAGGTACACAGATACGCAGTATTTT. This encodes CASSFLDRYTDTQYF.

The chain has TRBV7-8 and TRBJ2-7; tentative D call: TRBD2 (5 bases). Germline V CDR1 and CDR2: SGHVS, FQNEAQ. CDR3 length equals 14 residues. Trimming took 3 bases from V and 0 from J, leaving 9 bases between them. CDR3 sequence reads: CASSFFGDSYEQYF. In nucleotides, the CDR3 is TGTGCCAGCAGCTTTTTCGGGGACTCCTACGAGCAGTACTTC.

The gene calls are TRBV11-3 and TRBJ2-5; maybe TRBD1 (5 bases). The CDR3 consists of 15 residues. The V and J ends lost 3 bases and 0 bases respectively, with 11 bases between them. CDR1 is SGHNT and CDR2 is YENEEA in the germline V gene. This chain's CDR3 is CASSLGLGYQETQYF. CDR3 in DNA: TGTGCCAGCAGCTTGGGGCTCGGGTACCAAGAGACCCAGTACTTC. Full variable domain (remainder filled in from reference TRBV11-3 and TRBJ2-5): EAGVVQSPRYKIIEKKQPVAFWCNPISGHNTLYWYLQNLGQGPELLIRYENEEAVDDSQLPKDRFSAERLKGVDSTLKIQPAELGDSAVYLCASSLGLGYQETQYFGPGTRLLVL.

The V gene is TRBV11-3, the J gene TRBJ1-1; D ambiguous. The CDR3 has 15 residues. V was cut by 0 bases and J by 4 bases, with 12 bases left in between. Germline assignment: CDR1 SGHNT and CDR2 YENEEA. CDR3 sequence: CASSLEEALGTEAFF. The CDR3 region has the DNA TGTGCCAGCAGCTTAGAGGAGGCGTTGGGCACTGAAGCTTTCTTT.

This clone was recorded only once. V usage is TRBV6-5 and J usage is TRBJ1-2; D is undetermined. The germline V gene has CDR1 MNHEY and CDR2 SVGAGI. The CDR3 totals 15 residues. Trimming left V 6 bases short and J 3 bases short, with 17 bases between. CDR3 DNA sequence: TGTGCCAGCAGCCCTAGGACCCCCGGGGACTATGGCTACACCTTC. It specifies CASSPRTPGDYGYTF.

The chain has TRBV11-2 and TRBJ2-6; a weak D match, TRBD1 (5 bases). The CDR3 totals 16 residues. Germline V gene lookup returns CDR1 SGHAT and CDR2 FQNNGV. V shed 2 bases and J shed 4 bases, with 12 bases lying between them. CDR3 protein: CASSLTPTVGANVLTF. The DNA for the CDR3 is TGTGCCAGCAGCTTAACCCCGACAGTCGGGGCCAACGTCCTGACTTTC. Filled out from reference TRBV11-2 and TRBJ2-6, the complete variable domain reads EAGVAQSPRYKIIEKRQSVAFWCNPISGHATLYWYQQILGQGPKLLIQFQNNGVVDDSQLPKDRFSAERLKGVDSTLKIQPAKLEDSAVYLCASSLTPTVGANVLTFGAGSRLTVL.

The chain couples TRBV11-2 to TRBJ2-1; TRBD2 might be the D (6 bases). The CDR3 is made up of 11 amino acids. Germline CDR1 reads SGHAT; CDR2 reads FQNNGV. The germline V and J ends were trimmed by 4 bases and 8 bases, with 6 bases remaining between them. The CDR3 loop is CASSWGDEQFF. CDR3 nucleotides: TGTGCCAGCAGCTGGGGGGATGAGCAGTTCTTC. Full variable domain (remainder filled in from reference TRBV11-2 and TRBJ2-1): EAGVAQSPRYKIIEKRQSVAFWCNPISGHATLYWYQQILGQGPKLLIQFQNNGVVDDSQLPKDRFSAERLKGVDSTLKIQPAKLEDSAVYLCASSWGDEQFFGPGTRLTVL.

The CDR3 nucleotides read TGCGCCAGCAGCCCCAGGGAGGGCTATGGCTACACCTTC. The encoded protein is CASSPREGYGYTF. This rearrangement joins TRBV4-1 to TRBJ1-2; D possibly corresponds to TRBD1 (5 bases). V was shortened by 4 bases and J by 4 bases, with 10 bases between the two germline ends. Germline CDR1 MGHRA, CDR2 YSYEKL. There are 13 residues in the CDR3.

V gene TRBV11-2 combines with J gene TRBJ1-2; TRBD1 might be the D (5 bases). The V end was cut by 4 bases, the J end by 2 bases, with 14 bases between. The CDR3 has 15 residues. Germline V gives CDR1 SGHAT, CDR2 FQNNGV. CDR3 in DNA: TGTGCCAGCAGCTCTCTTAAAGGGGCGAACTATGGCTACACCTTC. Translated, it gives CASSSLKGANYGYTF.

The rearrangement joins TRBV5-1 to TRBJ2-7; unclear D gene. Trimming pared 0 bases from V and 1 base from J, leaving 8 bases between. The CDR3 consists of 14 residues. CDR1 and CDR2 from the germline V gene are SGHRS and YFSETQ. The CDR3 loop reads CASSLDLQSYEQYF. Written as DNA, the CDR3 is TGCGCCAGCAGCTTGGACCTGCAGTCCTACGAGCAGTACTTC. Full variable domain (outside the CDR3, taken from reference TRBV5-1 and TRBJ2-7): KAGVTQTPRYLIKTRGQQVTLSCSPISGHRSVSWYQQTPGQGLQFLFEYFSETQRNKGNFPGRFSGRQFSNSRSEMNVSTLELGDSALYLCASSLDLQSYEQYFGPGTRLTVT.

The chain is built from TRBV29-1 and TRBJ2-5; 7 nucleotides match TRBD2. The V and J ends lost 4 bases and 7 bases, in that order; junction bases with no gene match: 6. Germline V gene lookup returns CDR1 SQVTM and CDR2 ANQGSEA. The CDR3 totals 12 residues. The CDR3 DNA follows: TGCAGCGTTGGAGCGCCGGGGGGGACCCAGTACTTC. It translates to CSVGAPGGTQYF. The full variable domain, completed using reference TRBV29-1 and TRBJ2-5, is SAVISQKPSRDICQRGTSLTIQCQVDSQVTMMFWYRQQPGQSLTLIATANQGSEATYESGFVIDKFPISRPNLTFSTLTVSNMSPEDSSIYLCSVGAPGGTQYFGPGTRLLVL.

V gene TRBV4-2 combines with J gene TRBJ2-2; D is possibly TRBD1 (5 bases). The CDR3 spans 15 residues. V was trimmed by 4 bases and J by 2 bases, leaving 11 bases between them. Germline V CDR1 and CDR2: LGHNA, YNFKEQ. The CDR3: CASSPTGLNTGELFF. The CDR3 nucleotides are TGTGCCAGCAGCCCAACAGGCCTAAACACCGGGGAGCTGTTTTTT.

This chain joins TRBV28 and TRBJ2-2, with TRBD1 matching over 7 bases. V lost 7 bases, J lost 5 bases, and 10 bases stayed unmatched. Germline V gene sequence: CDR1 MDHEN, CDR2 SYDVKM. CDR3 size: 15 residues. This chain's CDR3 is CASKPGTVGTGELFF. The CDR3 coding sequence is TGTGCCAGCAAGCCCGGGACAGTGGGGACCGGGGAGCTGTTTTTT.

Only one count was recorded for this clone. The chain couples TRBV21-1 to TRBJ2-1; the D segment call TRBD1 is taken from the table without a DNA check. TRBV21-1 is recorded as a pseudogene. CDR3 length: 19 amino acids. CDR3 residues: CASSKTPHPGQGAGNEQFF. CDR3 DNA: TGTGCCAGCAGCAAAACCCCCCACCCGGGACAGGGGGCAGGTAATGAGCAGTTCTTC.

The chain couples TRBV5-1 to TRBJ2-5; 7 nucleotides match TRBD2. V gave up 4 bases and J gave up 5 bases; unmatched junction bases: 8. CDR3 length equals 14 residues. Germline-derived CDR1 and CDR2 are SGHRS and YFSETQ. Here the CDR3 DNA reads TGCGCCAGCAGCCCGCCGGGGGGTTGGGAGACCCAGTACTTC. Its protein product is CASSPPGGWETQYF.

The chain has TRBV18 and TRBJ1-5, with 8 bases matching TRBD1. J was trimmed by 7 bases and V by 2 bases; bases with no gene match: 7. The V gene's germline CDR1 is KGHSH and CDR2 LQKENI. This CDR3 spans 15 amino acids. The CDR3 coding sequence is TGTGCCAGCTCACCAATCGGACAGGGCGAACAGCCCCAGCATTTT. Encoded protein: CASSPIGQGEQPQHF.

CDR3 DNA: TGTGCCAGCAGCCAGACCCTGGGAGGTGAAGTCCGAGCCACAGATACGCAGTATTTT. It yields the protein CASSQTLGGEVRATDTQYF. The chain combines TRBV11-2 with TRBJ2-3; D is perhaps TRBD2 (6 bases). V shed 5 bases and J shed 2 bases, with 26 bases lying between them. The CDR3 sequence is 19 residues long. Germline CDR1 is SGHAT and CDR2 is FQNNGV.

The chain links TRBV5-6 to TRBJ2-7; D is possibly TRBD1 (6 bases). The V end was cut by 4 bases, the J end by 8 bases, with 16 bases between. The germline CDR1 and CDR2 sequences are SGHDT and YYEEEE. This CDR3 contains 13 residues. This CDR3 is CASSPLTQGKQYF. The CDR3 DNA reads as TGTGCCAGCAGCCCCCTAACCCAGGGGAAGCAGTACTTC.

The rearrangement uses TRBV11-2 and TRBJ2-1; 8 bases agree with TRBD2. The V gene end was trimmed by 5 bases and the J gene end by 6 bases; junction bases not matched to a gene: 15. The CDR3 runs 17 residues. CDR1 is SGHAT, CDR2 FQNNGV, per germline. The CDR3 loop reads CASSASPRASGSNEQFF. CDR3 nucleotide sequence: TGTGCCAGCAGCGCTAGCCCCCGGGCGAGCGGGAGCAATGAGCAGTTCTTC. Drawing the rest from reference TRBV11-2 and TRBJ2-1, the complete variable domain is EAGVAQSPRYKIIEKRQSVAFWCNPISGHATLYWYQQILGQGPKLLIQFQNNGVVDDSQLPKDRFSAERLKGVDSTLKIQPAKLEDSAVYLCASSASPRASGSNEQFFGPGTRLTVL.

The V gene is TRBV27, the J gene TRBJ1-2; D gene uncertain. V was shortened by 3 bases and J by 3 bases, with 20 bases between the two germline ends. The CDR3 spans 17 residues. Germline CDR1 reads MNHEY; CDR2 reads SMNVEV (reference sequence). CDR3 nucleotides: TGTGCCAGCAGTTTCTCCTTCGTCCGCGGGCTTTACTATGGCTACACCTTC. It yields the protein CASSFSFVRGLYYGYTF.

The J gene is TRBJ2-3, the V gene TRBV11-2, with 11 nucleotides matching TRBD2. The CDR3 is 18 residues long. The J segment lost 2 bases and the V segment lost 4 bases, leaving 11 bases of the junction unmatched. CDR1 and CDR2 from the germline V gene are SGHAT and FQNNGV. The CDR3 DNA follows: TGTGCCAGCAGCTCGATCAAACTAGCGGGAGAGTCCACAGATACGCAGTATTTT. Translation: CASSSIKLAGESTDTQYF.

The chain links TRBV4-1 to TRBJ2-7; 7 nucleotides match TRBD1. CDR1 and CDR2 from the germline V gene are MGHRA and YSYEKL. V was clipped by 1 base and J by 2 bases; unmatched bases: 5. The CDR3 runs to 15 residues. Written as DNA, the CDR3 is TGCGCCAGCAGCCAAGTACGGGACAGAGCCTACGAGCAGTACTTC. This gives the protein CASSQVRDRAYEQYF.